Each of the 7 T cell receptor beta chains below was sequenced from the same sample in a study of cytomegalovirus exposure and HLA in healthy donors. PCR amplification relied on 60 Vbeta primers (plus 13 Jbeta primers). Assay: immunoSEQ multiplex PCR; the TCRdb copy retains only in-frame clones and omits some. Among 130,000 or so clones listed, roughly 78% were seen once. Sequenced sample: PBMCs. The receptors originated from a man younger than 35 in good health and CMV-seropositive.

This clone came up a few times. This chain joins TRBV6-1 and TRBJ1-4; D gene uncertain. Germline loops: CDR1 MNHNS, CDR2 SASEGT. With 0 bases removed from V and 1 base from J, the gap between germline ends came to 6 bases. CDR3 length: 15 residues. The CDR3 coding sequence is TGTGCCAGCAGTGAAGCGGGCCGAACTAATGAAAAACTGTTTTTT. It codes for CASSEAGRTNEKLFF.

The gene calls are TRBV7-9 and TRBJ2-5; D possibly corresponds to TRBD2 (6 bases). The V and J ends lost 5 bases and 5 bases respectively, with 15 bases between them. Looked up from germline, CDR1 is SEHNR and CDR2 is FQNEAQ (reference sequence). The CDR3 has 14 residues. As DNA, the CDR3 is TGTGCCAGCAGCCCCCAGAATCGGGAGGAGACCCAGTACTTC. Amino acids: CASSPQNREETQYF.

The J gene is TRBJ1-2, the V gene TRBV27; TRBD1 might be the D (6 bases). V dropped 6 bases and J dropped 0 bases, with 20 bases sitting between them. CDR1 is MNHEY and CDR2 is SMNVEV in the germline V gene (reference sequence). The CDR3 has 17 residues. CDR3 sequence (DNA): TGTGCCAGCAGCCTCTCCAGGGGTAACACAGCTAACTATGGCTACACCTTC. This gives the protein CASSLSRGNTANYGYTF.

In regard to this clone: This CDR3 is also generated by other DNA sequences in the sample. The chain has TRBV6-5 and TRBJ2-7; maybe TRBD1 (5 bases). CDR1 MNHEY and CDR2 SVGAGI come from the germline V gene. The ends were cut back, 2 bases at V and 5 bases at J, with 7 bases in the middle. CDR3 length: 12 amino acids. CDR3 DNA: TGTGCCAGCAGTTACGGCAGGGACGAGCAGTACTTC. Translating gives CASSYGRDEQYF.

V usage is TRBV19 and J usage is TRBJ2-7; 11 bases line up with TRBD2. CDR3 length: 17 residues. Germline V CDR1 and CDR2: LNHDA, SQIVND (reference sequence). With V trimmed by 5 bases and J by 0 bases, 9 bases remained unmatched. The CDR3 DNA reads TGTGCCAGTAGTGCCGGGGGACTAGCGGATTACTCCTACGAGCAGTACTTC. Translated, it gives CASSAGGLADYSYEQYF.

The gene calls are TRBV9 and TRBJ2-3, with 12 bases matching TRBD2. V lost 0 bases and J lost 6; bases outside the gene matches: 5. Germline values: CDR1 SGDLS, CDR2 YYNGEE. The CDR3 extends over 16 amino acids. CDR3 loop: CASSVEGLAGLDTQYF. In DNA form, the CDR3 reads TGTGCCAGCAGCGTAGAAGGACTAGCGGGATTGGATACGCAGTATTTT.

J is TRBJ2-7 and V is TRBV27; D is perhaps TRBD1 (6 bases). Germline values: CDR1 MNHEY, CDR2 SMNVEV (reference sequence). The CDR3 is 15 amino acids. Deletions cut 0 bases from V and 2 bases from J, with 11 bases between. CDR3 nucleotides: TGTGCCAGCAGTTTATCAGGGGGAGACCCCTACGAGCAGTACTTC. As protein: CASSLSGGDPYEQYF.